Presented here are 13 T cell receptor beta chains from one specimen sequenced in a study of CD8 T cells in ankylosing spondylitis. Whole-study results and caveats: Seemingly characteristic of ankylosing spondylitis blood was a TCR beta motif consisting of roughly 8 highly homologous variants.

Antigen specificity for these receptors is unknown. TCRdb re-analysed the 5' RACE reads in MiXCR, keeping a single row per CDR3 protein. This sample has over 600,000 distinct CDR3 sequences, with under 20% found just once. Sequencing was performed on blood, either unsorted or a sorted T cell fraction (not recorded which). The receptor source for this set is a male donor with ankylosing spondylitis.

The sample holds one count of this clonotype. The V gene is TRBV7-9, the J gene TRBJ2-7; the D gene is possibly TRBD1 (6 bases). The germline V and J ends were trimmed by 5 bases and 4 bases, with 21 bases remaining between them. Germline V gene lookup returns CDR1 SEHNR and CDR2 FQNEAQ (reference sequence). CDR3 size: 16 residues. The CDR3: CASSQRSTGIIYEQYF. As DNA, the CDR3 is TGTGCCAGCAGCCAAAGGAGCACAGGGATCATTTACGAGCAGTACTTC.

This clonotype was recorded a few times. The CDR3: CASSSQGYSNYGYTF. CDR3 in DNA: TGTGCCAGCAGCTCCCAGGGTTACTCTAACTATGGCTACACCTTC. This sequence joins TRBV5-6 and TRBJ1-2, with a weak D call TRBD1 (5 bases). V lost 3 bases and J 0 bases, leaving 12 bases between the germline ends. The CDR3 extends over 15 amino acids. Germline CDR1 and CDR2: SGHDT and YYEEEE.

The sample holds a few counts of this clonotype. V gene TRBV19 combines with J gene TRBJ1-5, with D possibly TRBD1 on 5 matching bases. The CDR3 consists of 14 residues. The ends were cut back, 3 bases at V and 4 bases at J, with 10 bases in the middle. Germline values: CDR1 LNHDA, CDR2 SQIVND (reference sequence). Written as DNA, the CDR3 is TGTGCCAGTAGTATGGGGACGGGGAATCAGCCCCAGCATTTT. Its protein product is CASSMGTGNQPQHF.

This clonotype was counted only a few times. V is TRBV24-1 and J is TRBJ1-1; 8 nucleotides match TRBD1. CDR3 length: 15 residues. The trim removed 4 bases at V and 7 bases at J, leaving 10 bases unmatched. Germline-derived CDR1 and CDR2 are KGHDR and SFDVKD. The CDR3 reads CATSDPGQGKSEAFF. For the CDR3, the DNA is TGTGCCACCAGTGACCCCGGACAGGGAAAGAGTGAAGCTTTCTTT.

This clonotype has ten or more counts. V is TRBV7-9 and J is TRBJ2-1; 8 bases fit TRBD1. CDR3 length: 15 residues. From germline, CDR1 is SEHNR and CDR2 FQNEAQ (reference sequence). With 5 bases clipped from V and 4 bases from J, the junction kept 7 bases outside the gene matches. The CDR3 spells CASSLDRALYNEQFF. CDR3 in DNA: TGTGCCAGCAGCCTGGACAGGGCCCTTTACAATGAGCAGTTCTTC.

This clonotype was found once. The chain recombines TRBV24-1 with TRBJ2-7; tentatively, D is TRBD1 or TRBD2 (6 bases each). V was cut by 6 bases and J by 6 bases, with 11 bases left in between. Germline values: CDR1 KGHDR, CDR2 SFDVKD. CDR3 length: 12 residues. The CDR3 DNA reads TGTGCCACCAGTCCGGGGGCCGGCGAGCAGTACTTC. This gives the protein CATSPGAGEQYF.

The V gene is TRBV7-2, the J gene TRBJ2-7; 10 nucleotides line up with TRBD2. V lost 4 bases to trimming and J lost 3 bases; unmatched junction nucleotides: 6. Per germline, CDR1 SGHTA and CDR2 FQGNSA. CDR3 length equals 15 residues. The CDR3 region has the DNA TGTGCCAGCAGCTCCCCTAGCGGGAGCAACTACGAGCAGTACTTC. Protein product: CASSSPSGSNYEQYF.

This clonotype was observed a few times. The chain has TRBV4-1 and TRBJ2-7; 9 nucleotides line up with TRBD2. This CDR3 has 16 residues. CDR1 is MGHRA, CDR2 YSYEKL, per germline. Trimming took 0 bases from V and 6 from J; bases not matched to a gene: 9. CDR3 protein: CASSQDLDSGGFEQYF. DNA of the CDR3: TGCGCCAGCAGCCAAGATTTGGATAGCGGGGGCTTCGAGCAGTACTTC.

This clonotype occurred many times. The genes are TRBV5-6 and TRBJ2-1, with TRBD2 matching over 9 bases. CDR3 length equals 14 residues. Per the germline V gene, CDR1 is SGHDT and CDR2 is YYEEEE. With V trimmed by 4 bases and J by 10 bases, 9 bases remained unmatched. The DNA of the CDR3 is TGTGCCAGCAGCAAGGGGACAGCGGGGGGAGAGCAGTTCTTC. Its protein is CASSKGTAGGEQFF. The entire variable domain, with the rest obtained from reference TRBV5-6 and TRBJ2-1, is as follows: DAGVTQSPTHLIKTRGQQVTLRCSPKSGHDTVSWYQQALGQGPQFIFQYYEEEERQRGNFPDRFSGHQFPNYSSELNVNALLLGDSALYLCASSKGTAGGEQFFGPGTRLTVL.

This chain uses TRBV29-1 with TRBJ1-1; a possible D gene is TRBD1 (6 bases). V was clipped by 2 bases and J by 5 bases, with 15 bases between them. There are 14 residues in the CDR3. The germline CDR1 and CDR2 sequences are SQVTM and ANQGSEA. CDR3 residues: CSVETGIRETEAFF. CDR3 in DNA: TGCAGCGTTGAAACAGGGATAAGGGAGACTGAAGCTTTCTTT.

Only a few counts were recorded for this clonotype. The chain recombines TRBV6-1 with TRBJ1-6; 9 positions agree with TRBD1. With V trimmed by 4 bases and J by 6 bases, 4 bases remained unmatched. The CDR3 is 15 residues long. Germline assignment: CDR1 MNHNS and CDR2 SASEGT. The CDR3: CASSAETGGNSPLHF. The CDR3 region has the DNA TGTGCCAGCAGTGCCGAGACAGGGGGTAATTCACCCCTCCACTTT.

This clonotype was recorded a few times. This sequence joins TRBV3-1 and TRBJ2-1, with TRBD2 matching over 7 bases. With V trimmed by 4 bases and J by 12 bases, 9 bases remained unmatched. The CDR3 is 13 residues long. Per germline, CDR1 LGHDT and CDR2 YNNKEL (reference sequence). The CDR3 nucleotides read TGTGCCAGCAGCCGGACTAGTGGCTGGGGGCAGTTCTTC. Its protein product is CASSRTSGWGQFF.

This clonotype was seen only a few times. The DNA of the CDR3 is TGTGCCAGCAGCTCCGGGACAGGGGGATTAGGTACTCAGCCCCAGCATTTT. Amino acids: CASSSGTGGLGTQPQHF. The chain couples TRBV6-1 to TRBJ1-5; 11 bases are shared with TRBD1. The germline gives CDR1 MNHNS, CDR2 SASEGT. There are 17 residues in the CDR3. Losses at the gene ends were 6 bases for V and 6 bases for J; bases not matched to a gene: 13.